This T cell receptor beta chain emerged from a study of healthy donors' naive CD4 and CD8 T cells. Starting from 500 ng of total RNA, TCR libraries were made with linear amplification. TCRdb re-analysed the reads in MiXCR, keeping a single row per CDR3 protein. The top ten clones hold about 2.4% of a sample with roughly 200,000 distinct CDR3 sequences, 65% to 75% of them seen once. Study-wide points: The study did not address homeostatic proliferation effects in naive T cells. Most V and J genes were reportedly biased between naive CD4+ and CD8+ cells.

Naive T cells were sorted: CD4+CD8-CD45RO-CD45RA+ for CD4+, CD8+CD4-CD45RA+CD27bright for CD8+. The CDR3 is 14 amino acids. Looked up from germline, CDR1 is MNHEY and CDR2 is SMNVEV (reference sequence). Trimming cost V 4 bases and J 1 base, with 10 bases left between them. Note on this clonotype: The target antigen is unknown.

V and J are TRBV27 and TRBJ1-1; weak D call: TRBD1 (5 bases). Input material: naive CD4+ and CD8+ T cells sorted from blood, pooled from several donors. This sequence was found in a pool of human donors in good health; the sample pools cells from several healthy donors. For the CDR3, the DNA is TGTGCCAGCAGTTATATGGGGGGGAACACTGAAGCTTTCTTT. Translated, it gives CASSYMGGNTEAFF.